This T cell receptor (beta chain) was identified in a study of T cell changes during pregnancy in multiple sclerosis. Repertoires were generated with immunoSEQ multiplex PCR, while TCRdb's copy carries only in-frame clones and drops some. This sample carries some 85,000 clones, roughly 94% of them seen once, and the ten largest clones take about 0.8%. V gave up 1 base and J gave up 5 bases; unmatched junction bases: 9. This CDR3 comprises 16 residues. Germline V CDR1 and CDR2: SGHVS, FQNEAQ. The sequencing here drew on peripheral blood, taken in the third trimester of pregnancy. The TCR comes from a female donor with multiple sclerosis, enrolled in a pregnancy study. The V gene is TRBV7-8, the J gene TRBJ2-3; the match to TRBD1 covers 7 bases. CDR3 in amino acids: CASSLDEGASGDTQYF. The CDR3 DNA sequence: TGTGCCAGCAGCTTAGACGAGGGGGCGAGTGGAGATACGCAGTATTTT.